What follows are 9 T cell receptor beta chains derived from one specimen sequenced in a study. Treg sorting used a CD4+CD25+CD127-/low gate. TRBV12-4/TRBJ1-2 clonotypes were amplified with adaptor-ligated barcode primers. TCRdb processed the multiplex PCR reads anew with MiXCR; each CDR3 protein has one entry. The sample contains about 480 distinct CDR3 sequences, about 5.7% of which appear only once. Sequences were obtained from Tregs sorted from blood. Receptors originate from a female donor with breast cancer.

In its sample, this clonotype is large. The chain joins TRBV12-3 or TRBV12-4 to TRBJ1-2; 7 bases are a match to TRBD1. The CDR3 has 12 residues. The V segment lost 6 bases and the J segment 5 bases; nucleotides outside the gene matches: 3. Here the CDR3 DNA reads TGTGCCAGCAGAGGACAGGAATATGGCTACACCTTC. This translates into CASRGQEYGYTF.

This clonotype is large (0.1 to 1%) in the sample. The chain has TRBV12-3 or TRBV12-4 and TRBJ1-2; the D is unclear. The CDR3 covers 13 residues. V lost 2 bases and J lost 0, with 4 bases in between. The CDR3 DNA reads as TGTGCCAGCAGTTTACGAGCTAACTATGGCTACACCTTC. Its translation: CASSLRANYGYTF.

In this sample, this clonotype is medium-sized. The rearrangement joins TRBV12-3 or TRBV12-4 to TRBJ1-2; the D is unclear. The V end lost 3 bases, the J end lost 5 bases, and 7 bases lay between the germline ends. This CDR3 spans 12 amino acids. The CDR3 spells CASSFEEYGYTF. CDR3 nucleotides: TGTGCCAGCAGTTTCGAGGAATATGGCTACACCTTC.

Within the sample, this clonotype is medium-sized. The chain links TRBV12-3 or TRBV12-4 to TRBJ1-2, with D tentatively TRBD1 (6 bases). The CDR3 length is 13 residues. With 5 bases removed from V and 8 bases from J, the gap between germline ends came to 15 bases. CDR3 nucleotide sequence: TGTGCCAGCAGTACCACAGGGATCGAAGGCTACACCTTC. Translation gives CASSTTGIEGYTF.

Judged by abundance, this clonotype is large (0.1 to 1%). The chain uses TRBV12-3 or TRBV12-4 and TRBJ1-2, with TRBD1 identical over 10 bases. This CDR3 is 13 amino acids long. The junction had 5 bases not matched to a gene; V was cut back by 6 bases and J by 7 bases. CDR3 nucleotides: TGTGCCAGCAGCTTTAGGGACAGGGGTGGCTACACCTTC. This translates into CASSFRDRGGYTF.

Sample share makes this clonotype large. The genes are TRBV12-3 or TRBV12-4 and TRBJ1-2; D might be TRBD1 (5 bases). V shed 4 bases and J shed 7 bases, with 19 bases lying between them. The CDR3 length is 15 residues. The CDR3 protein is CASSSLTEGLRGYTF. The CDR3 coding sequence is TGTGCCAGCAGTTCGCTGACAGAGGGTCTGCGTGGCTACACCTTC.

This clonotype qualifies as large (0.1 to 1%). The genes are TRBV12-3 or TRBV12-4 and TRBJ1-2, with unresolved D. The CDR3 has 14 amino acids. Trimming pared 6 bases from V and 2 bases from J, leaving 13 bases between. CDR3 in DNA: TGTGCCAGCAGCCTCAGCGTCGAGAACTATGGCTACACCTTC. This gives the protein CASSLSVENYGYTF.

Relative to its sample, this clonotype is large. The V call is TRBV12-3 or TRBV12-4, the J call TRBJ1-2; no clear D. This CDR3 contains 13 residues. The V and J ends lost 2 bases and 4 bases respectively, with 8 bases between them. The CDR3 DNA reads as TGTGCCAGCAGTTTAATACAGAGCTATGGCTACACCTTC. Protein product: CASSLIQSYGYTF.

In its sample, this clonotype is medium-sized. The chain joins TRBV12-3 or TRBV12-4 to TRBJ1-2, with D possibly TRBD1 on 5 matching bases. CDR3 size: 15 residues. V was trimmed by 2 bases and J by 7 bases, leaving 17 bases between them. The CDR3 sequence is CASSLRGRLAAGYTF. Here the CDR3 DNA reads TGTGCCAGCAGTTTAAGGGGCAGGCTCGCTGCTGGCTACACCTTC.